The entry that follows covers one T cell receptor (beta chain) sequence. These data belong to a study of T cell changes during pregnancy in multiple sclerosis. Produced via immunoSEQ multiplex PCR; TCRdb's table is partial and in-frame only. The sample holds about 70,000 clones; 85% to 95% are singletons and the top ten take roughly 3.2%. Per germline, CDR1 MNHEY and CDR2 SMNVEV (reference sequence). The CDR3 is 11 amino acids. V was pared by 7 bases and J by 6 bases, with 10 bases between. The input for sequencing was CD8+ T cells from peripheral blood mononuclear cells, taken in the third trimester of pregnancy. The source of this sequence is a female donor in good health, enrolled as a control in a pregnancy study. The gene calls are TRBV27 and TRBJ2-7; tentative D call: TRBD2 (6 bases). The CDR3 DNA sequence: TGTGCCAGCATTCGGGGGTCCGAGCAGTACTTC. Translation gives CASIRGSEQYF.